This TCR beta chain was profiled in a study of radiotherapy plus CTLA-4 blockade in lung cancer. This CDR3 has 15 amino acids. V was clipped by 0 bases and J by 2 bases; unmatched bases: 5. Germline CDR1 is SGDLS and CDR2 is YYNGEE. It was focal radiation plus CTLA-4 blockade with ipilimumab that patients with chemo-refractory metastatic non-small-cell lung cancer received. Clones were sequenced by immunoSEQ multiplex PCR, and TCRdb holds only the in-frame ones, with some missing. The sample has 35,000 to 40,000 clones, just over 85% seen once; the top ten hold about 20%. Regarding this clone: Its cognate antigen is unknown.

General study points: Peripheral blood showed expansion of tumor-derived TCR clones after radiotherapy and ipilimumab.

The sequenced sample was peripheral blood, obtained from a patient treated with radiotherapy plus ipilimumab. The rearrangement uses TRBV9 and TRBJ2-7, with 7 bases identical to TRBD2. The receptor comes from a human donor with non-small cell lung cancer whose response to radiotherapy plus ipilimumab could not be evaluated. The chain's CDR3 is CASSVAWGRAYEQYF. The CDR3 bases are TGTGCCAGCAGCGTAGCTTGGGGGAGGGCCTACGAGCAGTACTTC.